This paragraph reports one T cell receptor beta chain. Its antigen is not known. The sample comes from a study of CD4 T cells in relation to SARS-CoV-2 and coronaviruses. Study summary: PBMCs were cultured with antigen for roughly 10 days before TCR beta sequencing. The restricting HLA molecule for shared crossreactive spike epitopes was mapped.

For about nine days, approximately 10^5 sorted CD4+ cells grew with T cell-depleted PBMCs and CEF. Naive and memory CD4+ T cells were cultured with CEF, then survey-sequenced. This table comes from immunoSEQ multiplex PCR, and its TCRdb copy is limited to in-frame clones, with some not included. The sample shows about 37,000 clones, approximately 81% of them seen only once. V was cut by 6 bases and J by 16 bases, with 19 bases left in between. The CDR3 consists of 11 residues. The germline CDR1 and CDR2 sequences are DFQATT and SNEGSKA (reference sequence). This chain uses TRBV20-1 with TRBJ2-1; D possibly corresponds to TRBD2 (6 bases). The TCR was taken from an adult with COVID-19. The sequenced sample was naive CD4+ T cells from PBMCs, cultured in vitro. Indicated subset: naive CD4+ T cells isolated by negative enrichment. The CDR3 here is CSADRLEVHFF. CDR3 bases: TGCAGTGCGGACCGACTAGAAGTGCACTTCTTC.